These T cell receptor beta chains were read from a single sample in a study of T cell responses to AZD1222 COVID-19 vaccine. Profiled with immunoSEQ multiplex PCR; TCRdb holds only in-frame clones, not every one. The sample records roughly 130,000 clones, approximately 85% being singletons. Here the sequenced sample was peripheral blood, taken on day 0 of AZD1222 vaccination. The receptors here all came from an adult in good health. CDR3s include the opening cysteine and the closing phenylalanine or tryptophan. Each record gives: D gene, V gene, J gene, clone size, CDR3 protein, CDR3 DNA. A D gene is named only where the DNA matches it firmly. Some rows have no size entry. The others give once, few or many, or a class for an expanded clone.

d_call: NA
v_call: TRBV7-8
j_call: TRBJ1-3
clone_size: few
cdr3_aa: CASSLGTPSGNTIYF
cdr3_nt: TGTGCCAGCAGCTTAGGCACGCCTTCTGGAAACACCATATATTTT

d_call: NA
v_call: TRBV10-3
j_call: TRBJ2-1
clone_size: few
cdr3_aa: CAISESTGVNEQFF
cdr3_nt: TGTGCCATCAGTGAGTCGACTGGGGTAAATGAGCAGTTCTTC

d_call: NA
v_call: TRBV7-8
j_call: TRBJ1-2
clone_size: few
cdr3_aa: CASSRGVRGYTF
cdr3_nt: TGTGCCAGCAGCCGCGGGGTCCGTGGCTACACCTTC

d_call: NA
v_call: TRBV7-2
j_call: TRBJ1-1
clone_size: NA
cdr3_aa: CASSLGSGRGEAFF
cdr3_nt: TGTGCCAGCAGCTTAGGTAGTGGACGTGGTGAAGCTTTCTTT

d_call: TRBD2
v_call: TRBV6-1
j_call: TRBJ2-4
clone_size: NA
cdr3_aa: CASSEHSGSAKNIQYF
cdr3_nt: TGTGCCAGCAGTGAACACAGCGGGAGCGCCAAAAACATTCAGTACTTC

d_call: NA
v_call: TRBV7-9
j_call: TRBJ1-3
clone_size: once
cdr3_aa: CAGKQGDRVNTIYF
cdr3_nt: TGTGCCGGAAAGCAGGGAGATCGAGTAAACACCATATATTTT

d_call: TRBD1
v_call: TRBV30
j_call: TRBJ1-4
clone_size: NA
cdr3_aa: CAWSDGTGANEKLFF
cdr3_nt: TGTGCCTGGAGTGACGGGACAGGGGCTAATGAAAAACTGTTTTTT

d_call: NA
v_call: TRBV19
j_call: TRBJ2-5
clone_size: NA
cdr3_aa: CASSIVTGRQETQYF
cdr3_nt: TGTGCCAGTAGTATCGTAACAGGACGGCAAGAGACCCAGTACTTC

d_call: TRBD1
v_call: TRBV23-1
j_call: TRBJ2-5
clone_size: NA
cdr3_aa: CASSKTGAGRIGIGETQYF
cdr3_nt: TGCGCCAGCAGCAAGACAGGGGCTGGAAGGATTGGAATCGGAGAGACCCAGTACTTC

d_call: NA
v_call: TRBV6-2/TRBV6-3
j_call: TRBJ2-7
clone_size: NA
cdr3_aa: CASSYRAGISYEQYF
cdr3_nt: TGTGCCAGCAGTTACAGGGCAGGGATCTCCTACGAGCAGTACTTC

d_call: NA
v_call: TRBV9
j_call: TRBJ2-3
clone_size: NA
cdr3_aa: CASSVDGVTDTQYF
cdr3_nt: TGTGCCAGCAGCGTAGATGGAGTCACAGATACGCAGTATTTT

d_call: NA
v_call: TRBV4-1
j_call: TRBJ1-4
clone_size: NA
cdr3_aa: CASSQGKLFF
cdr3_nt: TGCGCCAGCAGCCAGGGAAAACTGTTTTTT

d_call: TRBD2
v_call: TRBV27
j_call: TRBJ2-1
clone_size: NA
cdr3_aa: CASSSRGGSSYNEQFF
cdr3_nt: TGTGCCAGCAGTTCGCGCGGGGGGAGCTCCTACAATGAGCAGTTCTTC

d_call: TRBD1
v_call: TRBV28
j_call: TRBJ1-5
clone_size: NA
cdr3_aa: CASSLGGQGDQPQHF
cdr3_nt: TGTGCCAGCAGTCTCGGGGGACAGGGTGATCAGCCCCAGCATTTT

d_call: NA
v_call: TRBV28
j_call: TRBJ1-1
clone_size: NA
cdr3_aa: CASSLGGATFGAFF
cdr3_nt: TGTGCCAGCAGTCTGGGGGGGGCGACTTTTGGGGCTTTCTTT

d_call: NA
v_call: TRBV19
j_call: TRBJ2-3
clone_size: once
cdr3_aa: CASTPKGPDTQYF
cdr3_nt: TGTGCCAGTACCCCAAAAGGGCCAGATACGCAGTATTTT

d_call: TRBD1
v_call: TRBV10-1
j_call: TRBJ1-4
clone_size: NA
cdr3_aa: CASRDRLNEKLFF
cdr3_nt: TGCGCCAGCCGGGACAGACTTAATGAAAAACTGTTTTTT

d_call: TRBD1
v_call: TRBV19
j_call: TRBJ2-4
clone_size: NA
cdr3_aa: CASMGQGAGIQYF
cdr3_nt: TGTGCCAGTATGGGACAGGGGGCCGGCATTCAGTACTTC

d_call: TRBD1
v_call: TRBV7-6
j_call: TRBJ2-2
clone_size: few
cdr3_aa: CASSSGPGQGLNTGELFF
cdr3_nt: TGTGCCAGCAGCTCCGGGCCGGGACAGGGATTGAACACCGGGGAGCTGTTTTTT

d_call: NA
v_call: TRBV6-2/TRBV6-3
j_call: TRBJ2-2
clone_size: NA
cdr3_aa: CASSLRQPPELFF
cdr3_nt: TGTGCCAGCAGTTTACGGCAACCGCCCGAGCTGTTTTTT

d_call: NA
v_call: TRBV5-8
j_call: TRBJ1-5
clone_size: NA
cdr3_aa: CASSSNNLMRVRQPQHF
cdr3_nt: TGTGCCAGCAGCTCTAACAACCTTATGAGGGTCCGGCAGCCCCAGCATTTT

d_call: NA
v_call: TRBV18
j_call: TRBJ1-5
clone_size: NA
cdr3_aa: CASSEKEGSQPQHF
cdr3_nt: TGTGCCAGCTCAGAAAAGGAGGGGAGTCAGCCCCAGCATTTT

d_call: TRBD1
v_call: TRBV19
j_call: TRBJ1-2
clone_size: few
cdr3_aa: CASNLQGTIDGYTF
cdr3_nt: TGTGCCAGTAACCTACAGGGGACGATTGATGGCTACACCTTC

d_call: TRBD1
v_call: TRBV4-1
j_call: TRBJ2-7
clone_size: NA
cdr3_aa: CASKFGQGVGEQYF
cdr3_nt: TGCGCCAGCAAATTCGGACAGGGGGTGGGAGAGCAGTACTTC

d_call: NA
v_call: TRBV6-6
j_call: TRBJ2-7
clone_size: NA
cdr3_aa: CASSLRGEQYF
cdr3_nt: TGTGCCAGCAGCTTAAGAGGCGAGCAGTACTTC

d_call: NA
v_call: TRBV27
j_call: TRBJ1-2
clone_size: NA
cdr3_aa: CASSDRPNYGYTF
cdr3_nt: TGTGCCAGCAGCGACAGACCTAACTATGGCTACACCTTC

d_call: NA
v_call: TRBV5-1
j_call: TRBJ1-2
clone_size: NA
cdr3_aa: CASSLSAGANYGYTF
cdr3_nt: TGCGCCAGCAGCTTATCAGCAGGGGCGAACTATGGCTACACCTTC

d_call: NA
v_call: TRBV5-1
j_call: TRBJ1-1
clone_size: once
cdr3_aa: CASSLAAGHATEAFF
cdr3_nt: TGCGCCAGCAGCTTGGCGGCAGGGCATGCAACTGAAGCTTTCTTT

d_call: TRBD1
v_call: TRBV3-1/TRBV3-2
j_call: TRBJ2-2
clone_size: NA
cdr3_aa: CASSRPGQGRGTGELFF
cdr3_nt: TGTGCCAGCAGCCGTCCCGGACAGGGTCGGGGCACCGGGGAGCTGTTTTTT

d_call: TRBD1
v_call: TRBV12-3/TRBV12-4
j_call: TRBJ2-6
clone_size: NA
cdr3_aa: CASSRQGAVVLTF
cdr3_nt: TGTGCCAGCAGTCGACAGGGCGCGGTCGTCCTGACTTTC

d_call: TRBD1
v_call: TRBV6-2/TRBV6-3
j_call: TRBJ2-4
clone_size: NA
cdr3_aa: CASSSGQVNIQYF
cdr3_nt: TGTGCCAGCAGTTCTGGACAGGTGAACATTCAGTACTTC

d_call: NA
v_call: TRBV6-5
j_call: TRBJ2-5
clone_size: NA
cdr3_aa: CASKLGGETQYF
cdr3_nt: TGTGCCAGCAAATTAGGGGGGGAGACCCAGTACTTC

d_call: TRBD2
v_call: TRBV29-1
j_call: TRBJ2-7
clone_size: once
cdr3_aa: CSVRTSGYSYEQYF
cdr3_nt: TGCAGCGTGCGCACTAGCGGTTACTCCTACGAGCAGTACTTC

d_call: NA
v_call: TRBV12-1
j_call: TRBJ2-1
clone_size: once
cdr3_aa: CASSPRVAGSYNEQFF
cdr3_nt: TGTGCCAGCAGCCCGCGGGTAGCGGGCTCCTACAATGAGCAGTTCTTC

d_call: NA
v_call: TRBV28
j_call: TRBJ1-4
clone_size: few
cdr3_aa: CASKQPLPDEKLFF
cdr3_nt: TGTGCCAGCAAACAACCCCTCCCGGATGAAAAACTGTTTTTT

d_call: NA
v_call: TRBV3-1/TRBV3-2
j_call: TRBJ1-5
clone_size: NA
cdr3_aa: CASSSGRGLAGGPQHF
cdr3_nt: TGTGCCAGCAGCTCGGGACGGGGTCTCGCCGGGGGGCCCCAGCATTTT

d_call: NA
v_call: TRBV5-1
j_call: TRBJ1-4
clone_size: NA
cdr3_aa: CASSPGPVNEKLFF
cdr3_nt: TGCGCCAGCAGCCCTGGACCGGTTAATGAAAAACTGTTTTTT

d_call: NA
v_call: TRBV6-5
j_call: TRBJ2-3
clone_size: NA
cdr3_aa: CASGRIDTQYF
cdr3_nt: TGTGCCAGCGGCAGGATAGATACGCAGTATTTT

d_call: NA
v_call: TRBV7-7
j_call: TRBJ2-5
clone_size: NA
cdr3_aa: CARGLRETQYF
cdr3_nt: TGTGCTAGAGGGCTCCGGGAGACCCAGTACTTC

d_call: NA
v_call: TRBV27
j_call: TRBJ1-1
clone_size: NA
cdr3_aa: CASSLSRQMNTEAFF
cdr3_nt: TGTGCCAGCAGTTTATCTCGACAGATGAACACTGAAGCTTTCTTT

d_call: TRBD1
v_call: TRBV11-2
j_call: TRBJ2-7
clone_size: NA
cdr3_aa: CASSSGQFSEQYF
cdr3_nt: TGTGCCAGCAGCTCGGGACAGTTTAGCGAGCAGTACTTC

d_call: NA
v_call: TRBV3-1/TRBV3-2
j_call: TRBJ1-1
clone_size: NA
cdr3_aa: CASRGQVNTEAFF
cdr3_nt: TGTGCCAGCCGGGGGCAGGTAAACACTGAAGCTTTCTTT